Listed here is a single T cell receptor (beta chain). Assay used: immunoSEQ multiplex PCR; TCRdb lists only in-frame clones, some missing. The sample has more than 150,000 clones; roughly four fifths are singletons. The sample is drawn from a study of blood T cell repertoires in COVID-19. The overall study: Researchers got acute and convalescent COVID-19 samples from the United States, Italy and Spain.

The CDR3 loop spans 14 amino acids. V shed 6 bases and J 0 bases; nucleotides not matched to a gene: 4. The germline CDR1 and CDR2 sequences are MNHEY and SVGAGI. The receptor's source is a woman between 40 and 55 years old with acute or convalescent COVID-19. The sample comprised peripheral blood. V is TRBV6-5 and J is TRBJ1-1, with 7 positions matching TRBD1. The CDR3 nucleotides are TGTGCCAGCAGGTCGGGACAGATGAACACTGAAGCTTTCTTT. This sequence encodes CASRSGQMNTEAFF.